What follows are 28 T cell receptor beta chains derived from one specimen sequenced in a study of OX40 agonist ivuxolimab in advanced cancers. TCRdb's copy holds only in-frame clones and misses some; the assay was immunoSEQ multiplex PCR. Altogether tens of thousands of clones are present, more than 75% being singletons, with the ten largest covering around 2%. This specimen consisted of CD4+ or CD8+ T cells sorted from blood, obtained in a trial of the OX40 agonist ivuxolimab. The receptors here all came from an adult with an advanced solid tumor such as melanoma, head and neck, liver or kidney cancer.

The J gene is TRBJ1-2, the V gene TRBV25-1; 7 bases match TRBD1. Germline V gene data show CDR1 as MGHDK and CDR2 as SYGVNS. The CDR3 extends over 14 amino acids. V was pared by 8 bases and J by 11 bases, with 17 bases of the junction left unmatched. The CDR3 sequence: CASRKGQTLEGYTF. DNA for the CDR3: TGTGCCAGCCGTAAGGGACAGACCTTGGAGGGTTACACCTTC.

This chain links TRBV6-1 with TRBJ1-2; weak D call: TRBD1 (5 bases). The germline V and J ends were trimmed by 0 bases and 4 bases, with 9 bases remaining between them. This CDR3 comprises 14 residues. Germline V gene sequence: CDR1 MNHNS, CDR2 SASEGT. CDR3 protein: CASSEAQGAYGYTF. The DNA of the CDR3 is TGTGCCAGCAGTGAAGCGCAGGGAGCCTATGGCTACACCTTC.

The chain has TRBV7-9 and TRBJ1-1, with 8 bases that match TRBD1. This CDR3 comprises 15 residues. Trimming at V came to 5 bases and at J to 1 base, leaving 6 bases not matched to a gene. In germline, CDR1 is SEHNR, CDR2 FQNEAQ (reference sequence). The CDR3 coding sequence is TGTGCCAGCAGCGGCCGGACAGGGCCGAACACTGAAGCTTTCTTT. It encodes CASSGRTGPNTEAFF.

The chain links TRBV7-9 to TRBJ1-1; D is undetermined. The CDR3 extends over 13 amino acids. Germline V gene lookup returns CDR1 SEHNR and CDR2 FQNEAQ (reference sequence). V dropped 4 bases and J dropped 1 base, with 7 bases sitting between them. This CDR3 reads CASSWSGNTEAFF. The CDR3 DNA reads as TGTGCCAGCAGCTGGTCAGGGAACACTGAAGCTTTCTTT.

V gene TRBV7-2 combines with J gene TRBJ1-1; D is uncertain. Trimming left V 5 bases short and J 3 bases short, with 16 bases between. The germline V gene encodes CDR1 SGHTA and CDR2 FQGNSA. The CDR3 is 15 amino acids. The CDR3 sequence is CASSPPWGRDTEAFF. The CDR3 DNA follows: TGTGCCAGCAGCCCCCCGTGGGGTCGGGACACTGAAGCTTTCTTT.

The chain employs TRBV7-6 and TRBJ2-3; the D is unclear. The CDR3 extends over 15 amino acids. CDR1 is SGHVS, CDR2 FNYEAQ, per germline. V was trimmed by 3 bases and J by 4 bases, leaving 14 bases between them. The CDR3 spells CASSFFQTSADTQYF. CDR3 DNA: TGTGCCAGCAGCTTTTTCCAAACAAGCGCAGATACGCAGTATTTT.

This clone was seen only a few times. The chain uses TRBV7-6 and TRBJ2-7; possible D gene TRBD1, 5 bases. V was trimmed by 2 bases and J by 2 bases, leaving 13 bases between them. The CDR3 has 15 amino acids. Germline CDR1 and CDR2: SGHVS and FNYEAQ. CDR3 loop: CASSLSLTGAYEQYF. The DNA of the CDR3 is TGTGCCAGCAGCTTATCCCTCACAGGAGCCTACGAGCAGTACTTC.

The chain has TRBV19 and TRBJ2-1; D call uncertain. V lost 0 bases, J lost 2 bases, and 11 bases lay in between. The germline V gene has CDR1 LNHDA and CDR2 SQIVND (reference sequence). The CDR3 contains 16 residues. CDR3 in amino acids: CASSIEGKVPYNEQFF. The CDR3 DNA reads as TGTGCCAGTAGTATAGAGGGTAAGGTCCCCTACAATGAGCAGTTCTTC.

The chain employs TRBV27 and TRBJ1-2; TRBD1 is a possible D gene (5 bases). CDR1 is MNHEY and CDR2 is SMNVEV in the germline V gene (reference sequence). V was clipped by 6 bases and J by 4 bases, with 18 bases between them. There are 15 residues in the CDR3. The CDR3 DNA reads as TGTGCCAGCAGCACGGGTCCGGGACCGATCTATGGCTACACCTTC. Residues: CASSTGPGPIYGYTF.

V gene TRBV19 combines with J gene TRBJ1-5; the D gene is possibly TRBD1 (6 bases). This CDR3 has 17 amino acids. The V gene's germline CDR1 is LNHDA and CDR2 SQIVND (reference sequence). The ends were cut back, 3 bases at V and 0 bases at J, with 15 bases in the middle. CDR3 coding DNA: TGTGCCAGTAGTATTGCCAGGGGAGTTTTTAGCAATCAGCCCCAGCATTTT. It codes for CASSIARGVFSNQPQHF.

The chain carries TRBV7-2 and TRBJ2-7; D may be TRBD2 (6 bases). V was trimmed by 3 bases and J by 0 bases, leaving 9 bases between them. The CDR3 consists of 14 residues. Looked up from germline, CDR1 is SGHTA and CDR2 is FQGNSA. The CDR3 nucleotides are TGTGCCAGCAGCTTGGGCGGGATCTCCTACGAGCAGTACTTC. This sequence encodes CASSLGGISYEQYF.

As to this clone: The junction departs from the called germline gene at one end, perhaps through a read error. The chain's CDR3 is CASSLTGANTGELFF. In DNA, the CDR3 is TGTGCCAGCAGCCTAACAGGGGCGAACACCGGGGAGCTGTTTTTT. V and J are TRBV7-3 and TRBJ2-2; TRBD1 matches at 7 bases. This CDR3 comprises 15 residues. Looked up from germline, CDR1 is SGHTA and CDR2 is FQGTGA. Drawing the rest from reference TRBV7-3 and TRBJ2-2, the complete variable domain is GAGVSQTPSNKVTEKGKYVELRCDPISGHTALYWYRQSLGQGPEFLIYFQGTGAADDSGLPNDRFFAVRPEGSVSTLKIQRTERGDSAVYLCASSLTGANTGELFFGEGSRLTVL.

V and J are TRBV6-6 and TRBJ2-4; 8 bases line up with TRBD1. CDR1 and CDR2 (germline): MNHNY, SVGAGI (reference sequence). With V trimmed by 0 bases and J by 6 bases, 4 bases remained unmatched. The CDR3 is made up of 15 amino acids. This CDR3 is CASSYSSTGANIQYF. CDR3 DNA: TGTGCCAGCAGTTACTCTTCGACAGGGGCAAACATTCAGTACTTC.

The V call is TRBV5-1, the J call TRBJ2-7; either TRBD1 or TRBD2 may fit D (5 bases each). The V end was cut by 4 bases, the J end by 6 bases, with 20 bases between. The germline gives CDR1 SGHRS, CDR2 YFSETQ. This CDR3 comprises 15 residues. The chain's CDR3 is CASSQGASWGGEQYF. DNA for the CDR3: TGCGCCAGCAGCCAGGGCGCTAGCTGGGGCGGCGAGCAGTACTTC.

The chain joins TRBV9 to TRBJ2-7, with TRBD2 identical over 14 bases. CDR1 is SGDLS and CDR2 is YYNGEE in the germline V gene. The CDR3 sequence is 15 residues long. Trimming at V came to 2 bases and at J to 3 bases, leaving 1 base not matched to a gene. The CDR3 region is CASSVGLAGDYEQYF. The CDR3 region has the DNA TGTGCCAGCAGCGTGGGACTAGCGGGAGACTACGAGCAGTACTTC.

The CDR3 protein is CASSLRQGAYIQYF. The CDR3 DNA is TGTGCCAGCAGCCTACGACAGGGGGCATACATTCAGTACTTC. This chain joins TRBV6-5 and TRBJ2-4, with 10 bases lining up with TRBD1. The CDR3 is 14 residues long. CDR1 and CDR2 (germline): MNHEY, SVGAGI. V gave up 6 bases and J gave up 8 bases; unmatched junction bases: 7.

The genes are TRBV5-1 and TRBJ2-1; TRBD2 matches 8 bases. The CDR3 is made up of 15 amino acids. V was clipped by 2 bases and J by 0 bases; unmatched bases: 1. Germline V gene sequence: CDR1 SGHRS, CDR2 YFSETQ. The DNA for the CDR3 is TGCGCCAGCAGCTTCCTAGCGGGCTCCTACAATGAGCAGTTCTTC. The encoded protein is CASSFLAGSYNEQFF.

The chain recombines TRBV2 with TRBJ2-3, with a weak D call TRBD2 (7 bases). V was cut by 10 bases and J by 5 bases, with 22 bases left in between. CDR1 is SNHLY and CDR2 is FYNNEI in the germline V gene. The CDR3 loop spans 15 amino acids. The CDR3 DNA reads TGTGCCACTTCAAGTCGGACTAGGGGGGTAGATACGCAGTATTTT. It encodes CATSSRTRGVDTQYF.

The chain uses TRBV27 and TRBJ1-1, with a weak D call TRBD1 (5 bases). The ends were cut back, 6 bases at V and 0 bases at J, with 14 bases in the middle. The germline CDR1 and CDR2 sequences are MNHEY and SMNVEV (reference sequence). This CDR3 has 15 residues. In nucleotides, the CDR3 is TGTGCCAGCAGCCCTTGGGGGAGCATGAACACTGAAGCTTTCTTT. Translated, it gives CASSPWGSMNTEAFF.

This sequence joins TRBV7-9 and TRBJ1-2, with D maybe TRBD1 (5 bases). CDR1 is SEHNR and CDR2 is FQNEAQ in the germline V gene (reference sequence). Trimming shortened V by 5 bases and J by 8 bases, and 12 bases separated the two germline ends. The CDR3 extends over 12 amino acids. The CDR3 nucleotides are TGTGCCAGCAGCATCTCAGGGATGGGCTACACCTTC. Encoded protein: CASSISGMGYTF.

In DNA, the CDR3 is TGTGCCAGCAGCTTTAACCAGGGCCCCACGGAGACCTTC. It translates to CASSFNQGPTETF. V is TRBV11-2 and J is TRBJ1-2; tentative D call: TRBD1 (5 bases). V was shortened by 3 bases and J by 14 bases, with 19 bases between the two germline ends. The CDR3 has 13 amino acids. CDR1 is SGHAT and CDR2 is FQNNGV in the germline V gene.

This chain joins TRBV5-1 and TRBJ2-3, with 9 bases aligning to TRBD1. The germline gives CDR1 SGHRS, CDR2 YFSETQ. The CDR3 is made up of 15 amino acids. Germline trimming cut 3 bases from V and 0 bases from J; bases unmatched to any gene: 2. CDR3 amino acids: CASSSGTGSTDTQYF. In nucleotides, the CDR3 is TGCGCCAGCAGCTCGGGGACAGGGAGCACAGATACGCAGTATTTT.

This clone was seen once. This chain uses TRBV21-1 with TRBJ2-1; whether TRBD2, the table's D call, matches the DNA was not checked. TRBV21-1 is deemed a pseudogene. This CDR3 is built from 16 residues. CDR3 region: CASSNRGGTDDHEQFF. The CDR3 nucleotides read TGTGCCAGCAGCAATAGGGGAGGGACTGATGATCATGAGCAGTTCTTC.

The V call is TRBV5-1, the J call TRBJ1-4, with TRBD1 matching 8 bases. The CDR3 is made up of 15 amino acids. Germline-derived CDR1 and CDR2 are SGHRS and YFSETQ. Trimming at V came to 0 bases and at J to 7 bases, leaving 5 bases not matched to a gene. CDR3 sequence (DNA): TGCGCCAGCAGCTTGGTGGCAGGGGGCAGTGAAAAACTGTTTTTT. As protein: CASSLVAGGSEKLFF.

V is TRBV5-1 and J is TRBJ2-3; 11 nucleotides match TRBD1. The CDR3 totals 14 residues. V lost 4 bases, J lost 6 bases, and 4 bases stayed unmatched. The V gene's germline CDR1 is SGHRS and CDR2 YFSETQ. This CDR3 is CASSLDRGPDTQYF. As DNA, the CDR3 is TGCGCCAGCAGCCTGGACAGGGGGCCGGATACGCAGTATTTT.

The chain employs TRBV6-6 and TRBJ2-1, with D uncertain. The CDR3 is made up of 13 amino acids. The ends were cut back, 2 bases at V and 4 bases at J, with 6 bases in the middle. Germline V gene sequence: CDR1 MNHNY, CDR2 SVGAGI (reference sequence). The CDR3 DNA reads TGTGCCAGCAGTTACGGCCAGTACAATGAGCAGTTCTTC. Protein product: CASSYGQYNEQFF.

The table lists this clone with a few counts. The chain employs TRBV2 and TRBJ2-7, with TRBD1 matching over 7 bases. Trimming took 6 bases from V and 6 from J; bases not matched to a gene: 5. Germline loops: CDR1 SNHLY, CDR2 FYNNEI. CDR3 size: 12 residues. CDR3 protein: CASRGTVREQYF. The CDR3, as DNA: TGTGCCAGCAGAGGGACAGTCCGCGAGCAGTACTTC. Complete variable domain (other parts from reference TRBV2 and TRBJ2-7): EPEVTQTPSHQVTQMGQEVILRCVPISNHLYFYWYRQILGQKVEFLVSFYNNEISEKSEIFDDQFSVERPDGSNFTLKIRSTKLEDSAMYFCASRGTVREQYFGPGTRLTVT.

The chain joins TRBV6-5 to TRBJ2-5; TRBD1 matches 7 bases. CDR3 length equals 11 residues. J gave up 4 bases and V 10 bases, and 3 bases lay outside the gene matches. The germline V gene encodes CDR1 MNHEY and CDR2 SVGAGI. CDR3 sequence (DNA): TGTGCCATAAACAGGGGAGAGACCCAGTACTTC. This translates into CAINRGETQYF.